This T cell receptor beta chain was recovered during a study of blood T cell repertoires in COVID-19. Study-level information: Whether acute or convalescent, the COVID-19 samples came from the United States, Italy and Spain. T cells, B-cell-depleted T cells, or PBMCs provided the cDNA or gDNA that served as material.

As originally analysed: Researchers report that nucleated cell counts were estimated from reference gene primer amplification. Repertoires were generated with immunoSEQ multiplex PCR, while TCRdb's copy carries only in-frame clones and drops some. The V and J calls and clone size were taken over from that table, and D and trimming were inferred from the DNA. This sample carries about 100,000 clones, 75% to 90% of them seen once, and the ten largest clones take 1.2%. The V and J ends lost 2 bases and 7 bases, in that order; junction bases with no gene match: 4. From germline, CDR1 is GTSNPN and CDR2 SVGIG (reference sequence). The CDR3 sequence is 13 residues long.

Sequenced: peripheral blood. This chain uses TRBV30 with TRBJ1-1, with TRBD1 matching 10 bases. The TCR originated in an older man with active or convalescent COVID-19. The DNA of the CDR3 is TGTGCCTGGAGTAGACAGGGGGCGAGTGAAGCTTTCTTT. Encoded protein: CAWSRQGASEAFF.